This T cell receptor beta chain was found in a study of control samples from healthy donors and cancer patients. Trimming removed 3 bases at V and 0 bases at J, with 15 bases between. The CDR3 is 16 residues long. Looked up from germline, CDR1 is GTSNPN and CDR2 is SVGIG (reference sequence). Assay: immunoSEQ multiplex PCR; the TCRdb copy retains only in-frame clones and omits some. This sample has about 42,000 clones, with approximately 87% found just once. The source is a man in his sixties in good health. The chain recombines TRBV30 with TRBJ1-5; TRBD1 might be the D (5 bases). The source material was blood. The CDR3 here is CAWRTGTGYSNQPQHF. Here the CDR3 DNA reads TGTGCCTGGAGGACCGGGACGGGGTATAGCAATCAGCCCCAGCATTTT.